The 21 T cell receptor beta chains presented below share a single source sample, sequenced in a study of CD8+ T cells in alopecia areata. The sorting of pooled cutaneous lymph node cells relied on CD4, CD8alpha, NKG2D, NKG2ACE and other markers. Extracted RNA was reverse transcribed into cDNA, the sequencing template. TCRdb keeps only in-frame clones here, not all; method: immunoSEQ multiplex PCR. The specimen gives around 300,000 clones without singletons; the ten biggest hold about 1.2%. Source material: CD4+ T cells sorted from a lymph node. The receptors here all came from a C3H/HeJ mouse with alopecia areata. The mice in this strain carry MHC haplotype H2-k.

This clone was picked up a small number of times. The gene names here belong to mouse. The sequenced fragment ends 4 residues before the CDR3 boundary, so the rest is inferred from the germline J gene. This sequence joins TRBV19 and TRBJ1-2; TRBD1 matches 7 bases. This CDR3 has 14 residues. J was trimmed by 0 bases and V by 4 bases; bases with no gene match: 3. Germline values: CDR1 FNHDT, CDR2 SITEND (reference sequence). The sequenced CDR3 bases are TGTGCCAGCAGTGGGGGGACAGCAAACTCC. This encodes CASSGGTANS. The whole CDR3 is CASSGGTANSDYTF.

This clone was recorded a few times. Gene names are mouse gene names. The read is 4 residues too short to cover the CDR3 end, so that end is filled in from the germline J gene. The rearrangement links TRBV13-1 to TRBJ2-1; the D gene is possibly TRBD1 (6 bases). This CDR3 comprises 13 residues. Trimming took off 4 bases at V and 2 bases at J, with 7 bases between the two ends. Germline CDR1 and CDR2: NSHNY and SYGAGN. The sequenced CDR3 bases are TGTGCCAGCAGTCCAGGGGACTATGCT. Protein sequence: CASSPGDYA. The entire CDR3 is CASSPGDYAEQFF.

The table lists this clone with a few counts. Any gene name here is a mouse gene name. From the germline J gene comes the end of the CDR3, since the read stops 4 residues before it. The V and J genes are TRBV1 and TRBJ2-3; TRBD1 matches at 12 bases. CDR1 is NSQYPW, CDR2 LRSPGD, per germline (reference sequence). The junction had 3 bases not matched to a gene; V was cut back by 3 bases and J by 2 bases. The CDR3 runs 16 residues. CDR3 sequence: CTCSAGTGGVAETLYF. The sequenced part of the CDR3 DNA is TGCACCTGCAGTGCCGGGACAGGGGGCGTTGCAGAA.

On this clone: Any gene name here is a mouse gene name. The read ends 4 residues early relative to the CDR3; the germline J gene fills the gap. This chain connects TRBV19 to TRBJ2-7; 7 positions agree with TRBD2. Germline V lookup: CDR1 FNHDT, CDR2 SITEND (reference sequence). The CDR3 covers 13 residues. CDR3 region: CASSHLGDYEQYF. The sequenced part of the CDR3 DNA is TGTGCCAGCAGTCATCTGGGGGATTAT.

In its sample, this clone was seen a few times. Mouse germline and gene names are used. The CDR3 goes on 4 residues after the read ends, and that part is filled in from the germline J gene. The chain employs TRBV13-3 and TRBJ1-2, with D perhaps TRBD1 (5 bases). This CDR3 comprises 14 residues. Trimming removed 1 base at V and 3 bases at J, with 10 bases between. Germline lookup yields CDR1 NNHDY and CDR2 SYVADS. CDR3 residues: CASSDLGRDSDYTF. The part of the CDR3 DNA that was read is TGTGCCAGCAGTGATCTGGGGCGCGACTCC.

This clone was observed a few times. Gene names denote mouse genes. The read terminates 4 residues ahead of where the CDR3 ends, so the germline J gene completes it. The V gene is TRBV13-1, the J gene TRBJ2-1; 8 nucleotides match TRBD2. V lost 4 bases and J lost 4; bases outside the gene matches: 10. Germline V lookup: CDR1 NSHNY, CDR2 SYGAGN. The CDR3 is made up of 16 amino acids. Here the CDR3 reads CASSPDWGVSYAEQFF. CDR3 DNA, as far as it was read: TGTGCCAGCAGTCCCGACTGGGGTGTTTCGTATGCT.

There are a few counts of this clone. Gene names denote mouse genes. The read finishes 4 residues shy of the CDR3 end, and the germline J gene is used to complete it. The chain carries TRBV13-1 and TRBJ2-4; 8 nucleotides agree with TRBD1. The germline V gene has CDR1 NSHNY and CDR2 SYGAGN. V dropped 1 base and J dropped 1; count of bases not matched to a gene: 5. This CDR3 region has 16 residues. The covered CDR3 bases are TGTGCCAGCAGTGATCCCAGGGGGCGCGGTCAAAAC. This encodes CASSDPRGRGQN. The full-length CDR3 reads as CASSDPRGRGQNTLYF.

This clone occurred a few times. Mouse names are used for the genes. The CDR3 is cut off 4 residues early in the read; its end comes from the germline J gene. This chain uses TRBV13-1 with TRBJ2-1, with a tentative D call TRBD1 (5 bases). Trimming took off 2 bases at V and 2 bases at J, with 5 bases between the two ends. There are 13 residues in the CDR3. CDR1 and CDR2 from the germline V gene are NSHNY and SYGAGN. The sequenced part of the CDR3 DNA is TGTGCCAGCAGTGAACAGGACTATGCT. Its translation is CASSEQDYA. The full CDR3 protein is CASSEQDYAEQFF.

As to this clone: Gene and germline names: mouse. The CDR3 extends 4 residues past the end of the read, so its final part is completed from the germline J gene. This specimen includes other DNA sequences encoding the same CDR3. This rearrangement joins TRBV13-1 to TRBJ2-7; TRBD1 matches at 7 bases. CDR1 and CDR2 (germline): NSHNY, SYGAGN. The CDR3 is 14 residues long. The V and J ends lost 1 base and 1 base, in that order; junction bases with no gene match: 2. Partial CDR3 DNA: TGTGCCAGCAGTGATCCGGGACAGTCCTAT. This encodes CASSDPGQSY. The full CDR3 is CASSDPGQSYEQYF.

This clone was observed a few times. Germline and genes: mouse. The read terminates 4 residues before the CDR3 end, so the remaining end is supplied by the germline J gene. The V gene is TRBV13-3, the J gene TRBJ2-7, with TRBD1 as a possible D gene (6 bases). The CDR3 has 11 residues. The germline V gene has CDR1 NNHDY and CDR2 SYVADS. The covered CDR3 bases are TGTGCCAGCACCGACAGGTAT. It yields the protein CASTDRY. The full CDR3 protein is CASTDRYEQYF.

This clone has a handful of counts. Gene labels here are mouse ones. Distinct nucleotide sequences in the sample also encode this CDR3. CDR3 DNA, as far as it was read: TGTGCCAGCAGTGATCGGACTGGGGGTAACTATGCT. This gives the protein CASSDRTGGNYA. In full, the CDR3 reads CASSDRTGGNYAEQFF. The chain couples TRBV13-1 to TRBJ2-1; 10 nucleotides line up with TRBD2. The read ends 4 residues early relative to the CDR3; the germline J gene fills the gap. V gave up 1 base and J gave up 0 bases; unmatched junction bases: 1. Germline-derived CDR1 and CDR2 are NSHNY and SYGAGN. The CDR3 is 16 amino acids.

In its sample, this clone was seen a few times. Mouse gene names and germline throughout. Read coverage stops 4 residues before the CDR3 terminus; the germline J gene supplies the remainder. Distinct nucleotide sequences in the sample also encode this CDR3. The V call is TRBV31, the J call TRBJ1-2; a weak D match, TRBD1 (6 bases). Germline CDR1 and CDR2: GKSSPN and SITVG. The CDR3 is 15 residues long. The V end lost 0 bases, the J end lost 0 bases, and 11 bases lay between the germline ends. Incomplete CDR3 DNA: TGTGCCTGGAGTCTAGGAGGGACAACAAACTCC. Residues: CAWSLGGTTNS. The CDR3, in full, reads CAWSLGGTTNSDYTF.

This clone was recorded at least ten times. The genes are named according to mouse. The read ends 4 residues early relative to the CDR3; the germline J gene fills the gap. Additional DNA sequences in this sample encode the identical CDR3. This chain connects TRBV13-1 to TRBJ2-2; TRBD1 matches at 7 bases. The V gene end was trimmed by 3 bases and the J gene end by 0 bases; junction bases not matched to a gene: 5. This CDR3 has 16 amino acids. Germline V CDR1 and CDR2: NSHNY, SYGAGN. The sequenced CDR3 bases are TGTGCCAGCAGTGGGGGGACAGCAGCAAACACCGGG. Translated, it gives CASSGGTAANTG. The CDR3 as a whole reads CASSGGTAANTGQLYF.

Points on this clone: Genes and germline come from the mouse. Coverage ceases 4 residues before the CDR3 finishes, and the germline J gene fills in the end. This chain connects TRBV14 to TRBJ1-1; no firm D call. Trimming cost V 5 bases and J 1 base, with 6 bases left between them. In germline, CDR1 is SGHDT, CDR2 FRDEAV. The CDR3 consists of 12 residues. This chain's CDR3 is CASRPGNTEVFF. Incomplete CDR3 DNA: TGTGCCAGCAGACCAGGGAACACA.

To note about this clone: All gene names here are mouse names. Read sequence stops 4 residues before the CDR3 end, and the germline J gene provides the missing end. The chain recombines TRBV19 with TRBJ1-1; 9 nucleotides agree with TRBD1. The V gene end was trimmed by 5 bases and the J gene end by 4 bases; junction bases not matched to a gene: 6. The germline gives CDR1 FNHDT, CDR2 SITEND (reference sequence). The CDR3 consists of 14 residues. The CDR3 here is CASRSGTGITEVFF. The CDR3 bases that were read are TGTGCCAGCAGATCCGGGACAGGGATCACA.

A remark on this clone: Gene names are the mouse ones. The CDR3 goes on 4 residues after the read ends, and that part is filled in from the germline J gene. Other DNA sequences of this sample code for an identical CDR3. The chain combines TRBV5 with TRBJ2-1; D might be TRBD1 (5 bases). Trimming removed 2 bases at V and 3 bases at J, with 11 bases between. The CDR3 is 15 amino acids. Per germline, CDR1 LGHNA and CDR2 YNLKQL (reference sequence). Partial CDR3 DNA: TGTGCCAGCAGCCAACAGGGCGCACTCTATGCT. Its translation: CASSQQGALYA. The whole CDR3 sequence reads CASSQQGALYAEQFF.

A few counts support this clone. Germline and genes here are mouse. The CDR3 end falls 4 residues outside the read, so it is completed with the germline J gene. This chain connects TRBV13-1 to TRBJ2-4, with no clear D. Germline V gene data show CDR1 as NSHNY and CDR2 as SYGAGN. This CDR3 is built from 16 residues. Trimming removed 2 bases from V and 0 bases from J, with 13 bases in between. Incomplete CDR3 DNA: TGTGCCAGCAGTGAACGGTACAGCACTAGTCAAAAC. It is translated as CASSERYSTSQN. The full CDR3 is CASSERYSTSQNTLYF.

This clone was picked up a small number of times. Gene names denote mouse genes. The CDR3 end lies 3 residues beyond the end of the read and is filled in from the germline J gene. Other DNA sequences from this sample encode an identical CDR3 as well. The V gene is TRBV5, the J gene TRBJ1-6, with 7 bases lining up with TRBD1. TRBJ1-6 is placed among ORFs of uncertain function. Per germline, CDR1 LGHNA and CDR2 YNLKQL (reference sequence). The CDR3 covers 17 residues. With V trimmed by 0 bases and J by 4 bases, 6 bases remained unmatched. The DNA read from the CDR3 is TGTGCCAGCAGCCAAGAAGGAGGGACAGCGTATAATTCGCCC. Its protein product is CASSQEGGTAYNSP. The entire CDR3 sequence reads CASSQEGGTAYNSPLYF.

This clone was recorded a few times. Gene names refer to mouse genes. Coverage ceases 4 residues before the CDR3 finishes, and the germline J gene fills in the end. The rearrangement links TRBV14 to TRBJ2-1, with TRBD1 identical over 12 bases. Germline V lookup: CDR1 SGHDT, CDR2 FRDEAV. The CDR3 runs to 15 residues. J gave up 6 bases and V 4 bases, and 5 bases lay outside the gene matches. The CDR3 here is CASSLRDRGLAEQFF. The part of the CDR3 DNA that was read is TGTGCCAGCAGTCTCCGGGACAGGGGGCTTGCT.

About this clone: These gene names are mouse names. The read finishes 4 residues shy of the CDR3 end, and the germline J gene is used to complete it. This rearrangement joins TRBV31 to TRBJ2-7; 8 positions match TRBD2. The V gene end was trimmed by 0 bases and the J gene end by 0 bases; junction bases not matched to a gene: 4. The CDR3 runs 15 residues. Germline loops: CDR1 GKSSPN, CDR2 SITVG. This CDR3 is CAWSLGWGGSYEQYF. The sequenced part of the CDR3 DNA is TGTGCCTGGAGTCTAGGATGGGGGGGCTCCTAT.

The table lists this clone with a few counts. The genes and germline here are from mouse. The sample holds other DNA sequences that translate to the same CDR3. CDR3 region: CASIPGQGNTEVFF. The CDR3 DNA, read in part, is TGTGCCAGCATCCCGGGACAGGGGAACACA. The chain joins TRBV13-1 to TRBJ1-1, with 9 bases identical to TRBD1. The CDR3 end is not reached by the read, which stops 4 residues before it; the germline J gene fills it in. Trimming at V came to 6 bases and at J to 1 base, leaving 4 bases not matched to a gene. Germline V CDR1 and CDR2: NSHNY, SYGAGN. This CDR3 is 14 amino acids long.